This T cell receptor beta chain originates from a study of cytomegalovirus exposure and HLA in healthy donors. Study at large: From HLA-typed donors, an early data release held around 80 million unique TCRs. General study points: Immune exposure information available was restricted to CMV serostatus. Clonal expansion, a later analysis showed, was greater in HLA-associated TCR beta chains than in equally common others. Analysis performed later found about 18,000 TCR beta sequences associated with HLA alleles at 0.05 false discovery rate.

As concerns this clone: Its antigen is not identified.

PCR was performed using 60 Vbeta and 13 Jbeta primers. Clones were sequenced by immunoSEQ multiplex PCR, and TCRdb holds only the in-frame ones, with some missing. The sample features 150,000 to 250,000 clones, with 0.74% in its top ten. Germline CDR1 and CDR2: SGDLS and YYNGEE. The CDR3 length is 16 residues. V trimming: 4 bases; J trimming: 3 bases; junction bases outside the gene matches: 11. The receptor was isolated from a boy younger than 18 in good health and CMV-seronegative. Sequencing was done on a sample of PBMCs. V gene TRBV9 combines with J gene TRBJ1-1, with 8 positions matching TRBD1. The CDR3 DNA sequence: TGTGCCAGCAGCATGAACCCGGGACAGGATTACACTGAAGCTTTCTTT. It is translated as CASSMNPGQDYTEAFF.